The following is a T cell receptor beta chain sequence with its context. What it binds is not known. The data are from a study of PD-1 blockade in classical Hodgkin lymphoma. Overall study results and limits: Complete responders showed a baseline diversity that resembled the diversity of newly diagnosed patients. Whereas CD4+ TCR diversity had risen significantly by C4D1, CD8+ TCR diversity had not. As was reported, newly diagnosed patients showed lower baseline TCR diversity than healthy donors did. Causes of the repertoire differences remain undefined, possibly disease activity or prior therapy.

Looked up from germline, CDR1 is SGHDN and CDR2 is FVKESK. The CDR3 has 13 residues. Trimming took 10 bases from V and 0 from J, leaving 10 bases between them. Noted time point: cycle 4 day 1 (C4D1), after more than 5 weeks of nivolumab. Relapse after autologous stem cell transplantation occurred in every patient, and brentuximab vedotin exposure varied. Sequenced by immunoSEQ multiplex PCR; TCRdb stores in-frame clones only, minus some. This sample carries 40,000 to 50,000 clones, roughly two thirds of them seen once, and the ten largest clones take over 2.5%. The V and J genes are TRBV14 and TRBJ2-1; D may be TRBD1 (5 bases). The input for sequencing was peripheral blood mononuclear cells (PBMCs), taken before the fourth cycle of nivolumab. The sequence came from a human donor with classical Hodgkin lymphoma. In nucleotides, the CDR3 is TGTGCCACCTCAGACAGCTCCTACAATGAGCAGTTCTTC. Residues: CATSDSSYNEQFF.